This T cell receptor (beta chain) was captured in a study of T cells in Graves' hyperthyroidism and ophthalmopathy. The study, taken as a whole, reports: Median prediction lead before ophthalmopathy onset was 5.5 to 7 months with the model.

Reasons for excluding patients were uncontrolled infection, other autoimmune disease, pregnancy or lactation. Together with thyroid ultrasound, orbital computed tomography, serum thyroxine and TRAb, clinical symptoms were used for diagnoses. This clonotype was detected only a few times. The target antigen is unknown. CDR1 and CDR2 (germline): SEHNR, FQNEAQ (reference sequence). V was clipped by 1 base and J by 5 bases, with 18 bases between them. CDR3 length equals 16 residues. Authors of the study amplified TCR beta CDR3 regions from RNA transcripts. HTBI primers were the set used in a first-round RT-PCR of the TCR CDR3. TCRdb itself ran the multiplex PCR reads through MiXCR, one entry per CDR3 protein. This table has hundreds of thousands of distinct CDR3 sequences, just under 45% appearing once.

The receptor was isolated from an adult man with Graves' disease, either hyperthyroidism or ophthalmopathy (not recorded which). The rearrangement links TRBV7-9 to TRBJ2-7; D is perhaps TRBD1 or TRBD2 (5 bases each). The sequencing input was peripheral blood or thyroid tissue (not recorded which). DNA for the CDR3: TGTGCCAGCAGCTTAGGTACGGGGCCGGACCCCAACGAGCAGTACTTC. Translation gives CASSLGTGPDPNEQYF.